The following is a T cell receptor beta chain sequence with its context. The target antigen is unknown. Sequenced by immunoSEQ multiplex PCR; TCRdb stores in-frame clones only, minus some. The sample consists of some 50,000 clones, roughly three fifths of them appearing once. The sample belongs to a study of cytotoxic CD8 clonotypes in ibrutinib-treated CLL. Overall study: It was after a median roughly 13 months of treatment, range 6 to 36, that response samples were taken. General study findings and limits: Baseline clonality exceeded age-matched healthy donors and tracked circulating CD8+ T-cell counts.

V lost 4 bases to trimming and J lost 9 bases, with 17 bases between them. The CDR3 is 14 amino acids. Germline-derived CDR1 and CDR2 are MNHNY and SVGAGI (reference sequence). The chain carries TRBV6-6 and TRBJ2-3, with no clear D. This material consisted of PBMCs, taken after 24 months of ibrutinib treatment. The TCR was taken from a human donor with chronic lymphocytic leukemia. The CDR3 bases are TGTGCCAGCAGTTTAGCAGGCCAAGTTGGCACGCAGTATTTT. It encodes CASSLAGQVGTQYF.